This T cell receptor beta chain was sequenced in a study of blood T cell repertoires in COVID-19. Study background: Material from acute and convalescent COVID-19 was sourced from the United States, Italy and Spain. T cells, B-cell-depleted T cells, or PBMCs supplied cDNA or gDNA.

In the authors' methods: Nucleated cell counts were estimated from reference gene primer amplification. Profiling relied on immunoSEQ multiplex PCR, and the TCRdb table lists in-frame clones only, not all of them. That table is the source of V, J and clone size, and D and trimming were worked out from the DNA. The sample has about 340,000 clones; about nine tenths are singletons. Enrolled during active infection, Seattle patients were then followed longitudinally. This CDR3 contains 17 residues. CDR1 and CDR2 (germline): SNHLY, FYNNEI. The V segment lost 7 bases and the J segment 5 bases; nucleotides outside the gene matches: 12.

The receptor's source is a woman between 50 and 59 years old with COVID-19, enrolled during active disease. The V call is TRBV2, the J call TRBJ2-2; 11 nucleotides align to TRBD2. The sample comprised peripheral blood. The CDR3: CASTPPGTSGRTGELFF. The CDR3 bases are TGTGCCAGCACTCCCCCAGGCACTAGCGGGAGAACCGGGGAGCTGTTTTTT.